These 10 T cell receptor beta chains originate from one sample sequenced in a study of identifying expanded T cells in peripheral blood. Assay: immunoSEQ multiplex PCR; the TCRdb copy retains only in-frame clones and omits some. The sample has 80,000 to 95,000 clones; about nine tenths are singletons. The sequenced sample consisted of blood. The origin of the receptors is a person aged 18 to 75 in good health.

This clone was detected a few times. This chain connects TRBV19 to TRBJ1-5, with D perhaps TRBD1 (5 bases). The CDR3 runs to 13 residues. V gave up 5 bases and J gave up 5 bases, with 10 bases separating them. The V gene's germline CDR1 is LNHDA and CDR2 SQIVND (reference sequence). CDR3 coding DNA: TGTGCCAGTAGTCTTGCGGGGCATCAGCCCCAGCATTTT. This encodes CASSLAGHQPQHF.

The chain recombines TRBV27 with TRBJ2-1, with TRBD2 matching 8 bases. Trimming removed 3 bases from V and 3 bases from J; junction bases left unmatched: 7. The CDR3 spans 16 residues. Germline lookup yields CDR1 MNHEY and CDR2 SMNVEV (reference sequence). CDR3: CASSFLREGLYNEQFF. The CDR3 DNA reads TGTGCCAGCAGTTTTTTACGGGAGGGTCTCTACAATGAGCAGTTCTTC.

The V call is TRBV7-9, the J call TRBJ2-3; possibly TRBD1 for D (6 bases). CDR1 and CDR2 (germline): SEHNR, FQNEAQ (reference sequence). The CDR3 extends over 15 amino acids. Trimming cost V 1 base and J 0 bases, with 8 bases left between them. The CDR3 region is CASSLGTVSTDTQYF. The CDR3 coding sequence is TGTGCCAGCAGCTTAGGGACAGTCAGCACAGATACGCAGTATTTT.

The chain carries TRBV30 and TRBJ1-2; possibly TRBD1 for D (5 bases). The CDR3 has 12 residues. Germline values: CDR1 GTSNPN, CDR2 SVGIG (reference sequence). V lost 0 bases and J lost 8, with 10 bases in between. The CDR3 DNA is TGTGCCTGGAGTGTGTCGGGGGGAGGCTACACCTTC. Its translation: CAWSVSGGGYTF.

The chain carries TRBV5-5 and TRBJ2-1; no firm D call. CDR1 and CDR2 (germline): SGHKS, YYEKEE (reference sequence). Trimming took 4 bases from V and 5 from J, leaving 13 bases between them. The CDR3 consists of 14 residues. CDR3 in amino acids: CASSLKTENNEQFF. As DNA, the CDR3 is TGTGCCAGCAGCCTCAAGACGGAGAACAATGAGCAGTTCTTC.

V usage is TRBV7-9 and J usage is TRBJ2-7, with 9 bases identical to TRBD1. Trimming removed 5 bases from V and 2 bases from J; junction bases left unmatched: 10. In germline, CDR1 is SEHNR, CDR2 FQNEAQ (reference sequence). This CDR3 spans 16 amino acids. As DNA, the CDR3 is TGTGCCAGCAGCGCCTTGCTGGGACAGGGTGCCTACGAGCAGTACTTC. Its protein is CASSALLGQGAYEQYF.

The CDR3 coding sequence is TGTGCCAGCAGTTACGCTCCGGGACAGGGGTACGAGCAGTACTTC. Protein: CASSYAPGQGYEQYF. V gene TRBV6-6 combines with J gene TRBJ2-7; 10 bases match TRBD1. The germline CDR1 and CDR2 sequences are MNHNY and SVGAGI (reference sequence). The V gene end was trimmed by 2 bases and the J gene end by 4 bases; junction bases not matched to a gene: 5. This CDR3 has 15 amino acids.

This clone was recorded once. This chain connects TRBV13 to TRBJ2-3; no clear D. The V end was cut by 5 bases, the J end by 4 bases, with 19 bases between. The CDR3 loop spans 16 amino acids. CDR1 PRHDT and CDR2 FYEKMQ come from the germline V gene (reference sequence). The CDR3 is CASSPTGHPRSDTQYF. CDR3 DNA sequence: TGTGCCAGCAGCCCCACGGGCCACCCCAGATCAGATACGCAGTATTTT.

The chain uses TRBV9 and TRBJ2-1, with D maybe TRBD2 (5 bases). CDR3 length: 14 amino acids. Germline CDR1 and CDR2: SGDLS and YYNGEE. V was clipped by 0 bases and J by 8 bases, with 12 bases between them. For the CDR3, the DNA is TGTGCCAGCAGCGTAGCCGGGGTAATCGATGAGCAGTTCTTC. Encoded protein: CASSVAGVIDEQFF.

J is TRBJ2-5 and V is TRBV19; 10 bases match TRBD2. The CDR3 loop spans 15 amino acids. V was clipped by 4 bases and J by 2 bases; unmatched bases: 4. Germline V CDR1 and CDR2: LNHDA, SQIVND (reference sequence). The CDR3 DNA is TGTGCCAGTAGTACCTTTAGCGGGAGGCAAGAGACCCAGTACTTC. The encoded protein is CASSTFSGRQETQYF.